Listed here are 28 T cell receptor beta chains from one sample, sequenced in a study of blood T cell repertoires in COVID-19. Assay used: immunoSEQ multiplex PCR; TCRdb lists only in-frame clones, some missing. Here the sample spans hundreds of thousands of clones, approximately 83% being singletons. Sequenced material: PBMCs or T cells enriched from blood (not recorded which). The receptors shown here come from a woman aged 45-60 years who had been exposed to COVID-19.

The CDR3 loop is CASSGGSPANYGYTF. CDR3 in DNA: TGCGCCAGCAGCGGAGGGTCGCCAGCTAACTATGGCTACACCTTC. This chain links TRBV5-1 with TRBJ1-2, with D hard to call. Trimming left V 4 bases short and J 0 bases short, with 13 bases between. The length of the CDR3 is 15 residues. Per the germline V gene, CDR1 is SGHRS and CDR2 is YFSETQ. The full variable domain, with the rest looked up from reference TRBV5-1 and TRBJ1-2, is KAGVTQTPRYLIKTRGQQVTLSCSPISGHRSVSWYQQTPGQGLQFLFEYFSETQRNKGNFPGRFSGRQFSNSRSEMNVSTLELGDSALYLCASSGGSPANYGYTFGSGTRLTVV.

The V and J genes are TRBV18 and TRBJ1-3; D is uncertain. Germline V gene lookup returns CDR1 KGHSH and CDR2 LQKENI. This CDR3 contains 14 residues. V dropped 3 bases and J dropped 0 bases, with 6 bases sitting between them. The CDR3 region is CASSPGSSGNTIYF. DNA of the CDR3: TGTGCCAGCTCACCGGGGAGCTCTGGAAACACCATATATTTT.

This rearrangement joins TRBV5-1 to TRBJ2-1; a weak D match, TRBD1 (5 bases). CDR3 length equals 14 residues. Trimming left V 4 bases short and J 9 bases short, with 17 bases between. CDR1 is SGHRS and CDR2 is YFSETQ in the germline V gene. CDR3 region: CASSPTAGKSEQFF. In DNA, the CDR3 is TGCGCCAGCAGCCCCACAGCAGGGAAAAGTGAGCAGTTCTTC.

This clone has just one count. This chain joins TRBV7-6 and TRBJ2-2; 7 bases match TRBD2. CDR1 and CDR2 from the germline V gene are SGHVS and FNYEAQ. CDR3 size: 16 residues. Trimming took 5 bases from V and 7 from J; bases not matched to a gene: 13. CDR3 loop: CASSPFLPGRDGELFF. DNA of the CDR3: TGTGCCAGCAGCCCCTTTCTCCCAGGGAGGGACGGGGAGCTGTTTTTT.

The CDR3 DNA is TGTGCCACCAGCAGGGGAGGAGTAACTGAAGCTTTCTTT. Encoded protein: CATSRGGVTEAFF. The genes are TRBV15 and TRBJ1-1, with no clear D. Trimming pared 3 bases from V and 5 bases from J, leaving 10 bases between. CDR1 is LNHNV and CDR2 is YYDKDF in the germline V gene (reference sequence). The CDR3 is made up of 13 amino acids. Based on the CDR3 plus reference TRBV15 and TRBJ1-1, the full variable domain is DAMVIQNPRYQVTQFGKPVTLSCSQTLNHNVMYWYQQKSSQAPKLLFHYYDKDFNNEADTPDNFQSRRPNTSFCFLDIRSPGLGDTAMYLCATSRGGVTEAFFGQGTRLTVV.

The CDR3 protein is CASSQMMDRAQETQYF. CDR3 DNA sequence: TGTGCCAGCAGCCAGATGATGGACAGGGCCCAAGAGACCCAGTACTTC. The chain employs TRBV7-9 and TRBJ2-5; 8 nucleotides align to TRBD1. This CDR3 contains 16 residues. From germline, CDR1 is SEHNR and CDR2 FQNEAQ (reference sequence). Losses at the gene ends were 5 bases for V and 1 base for J; bases not matched to a gene: 9. Full variable domain (rest looked up from reference TRBV7-9 and TRBJ2-5): DTGVSQNPRHKITKRGQNVTFRCDPISEHNRLYWYRQTLGQGPEFLTYFQNEAQLEKSRLLSDRFSAERPKGSFSTLEIQRTEQGDSAMYLCASSQMMDRAQETQYFGPGTRLLVL.

For the CDR3, the DNA is TGTGCCAGCAGGGGGGACAGGCCCGATCAGCCCCAGCATTTT. This codes for CASRGDRPDQPQHF. The chain has TRBV7-2 and TRBJ1-5, with 8 bases matching TRBD1. This CDR3 has 14 amino acids. V dropped 6 bases and J dropped 5; count of bases not matched to a gene: 6. The germline V gene encodes CDR1 SGHTA and CDR2 FQGNSA. The full variable domain, its missing parts supplied by reference TRBV7-2 and TRBJ1-5, is GAGVSQSPSNKVTEKGKDVELRCDPISGHTALYWYRQSLGQGLEFLIYFQGNSAPDKSGLPSDRFSAERTGGSVSTLTIQRTQQEDSAVYLCASRGDRPDQPQHFGDGTRLSIL.

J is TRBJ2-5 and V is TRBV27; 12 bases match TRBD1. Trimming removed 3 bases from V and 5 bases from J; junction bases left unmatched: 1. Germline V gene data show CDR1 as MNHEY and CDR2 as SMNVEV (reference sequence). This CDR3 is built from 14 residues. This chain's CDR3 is CASSFGTGGETQYF. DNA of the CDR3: TGTGCCAGCAGTTTTGGGACAGGGGGCGAGACCCAGTACTTC.

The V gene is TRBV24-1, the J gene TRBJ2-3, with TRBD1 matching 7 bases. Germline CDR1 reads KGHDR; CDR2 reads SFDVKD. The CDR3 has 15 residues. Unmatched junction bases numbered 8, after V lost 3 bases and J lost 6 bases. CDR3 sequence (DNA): TGTGCCACCAGTGATGCCCGACAGGGATCGGATACGCAGTATTTT. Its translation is CATSDARQGSDTQYF.

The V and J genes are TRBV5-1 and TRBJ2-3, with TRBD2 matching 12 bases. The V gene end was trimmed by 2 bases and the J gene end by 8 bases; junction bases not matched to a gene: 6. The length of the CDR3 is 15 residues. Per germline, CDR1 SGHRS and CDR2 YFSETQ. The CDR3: CASSFSSGGASTQYF. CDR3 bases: TGCGCCAGCAGCTTTTCTAGCGGGGGGGCCAGTACGCAGTATTTT.

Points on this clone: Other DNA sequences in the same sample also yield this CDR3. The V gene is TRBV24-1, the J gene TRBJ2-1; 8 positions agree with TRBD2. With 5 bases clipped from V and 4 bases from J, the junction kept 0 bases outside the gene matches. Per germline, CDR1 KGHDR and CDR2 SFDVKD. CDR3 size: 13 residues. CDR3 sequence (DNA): TGTGCCACCAGTGGCGGGGGGTACAATGAGCAGTTCTTC. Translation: CATSGGGYNEQFF.

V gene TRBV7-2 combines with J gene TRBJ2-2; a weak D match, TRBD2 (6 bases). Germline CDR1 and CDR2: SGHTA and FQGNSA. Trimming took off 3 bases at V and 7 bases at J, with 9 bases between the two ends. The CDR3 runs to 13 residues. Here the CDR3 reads CASSFLTSGELFF. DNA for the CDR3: TGTGCCAGCAGCTTCTTGACTAGCGGGGAGCTGTTTTTT.

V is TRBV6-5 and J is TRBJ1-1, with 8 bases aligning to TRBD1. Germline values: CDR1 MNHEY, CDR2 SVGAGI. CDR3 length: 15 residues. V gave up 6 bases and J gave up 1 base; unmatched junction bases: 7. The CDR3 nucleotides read TGTGCCAGCAGACCAGGGGGCACTTGGAACACTGAAGCTTTCTTT. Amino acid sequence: CASRPGGTWNTEAFF.

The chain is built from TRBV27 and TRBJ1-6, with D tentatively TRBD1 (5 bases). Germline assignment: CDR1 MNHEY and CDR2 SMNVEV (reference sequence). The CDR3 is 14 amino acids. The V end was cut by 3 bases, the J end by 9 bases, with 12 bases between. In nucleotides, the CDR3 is TGTGCCAGCAGTTTCGGGCAGGGAGGTTCACCCCTCCACTTT. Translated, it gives CASSFGQGGSPLHF.

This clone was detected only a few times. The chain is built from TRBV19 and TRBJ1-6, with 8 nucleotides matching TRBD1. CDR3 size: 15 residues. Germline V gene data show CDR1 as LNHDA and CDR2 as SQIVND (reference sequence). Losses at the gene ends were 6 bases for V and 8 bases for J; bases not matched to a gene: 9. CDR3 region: CASRSTGTGHSPLHF. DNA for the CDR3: TGTGCCAGTAGGTCGACCGGGACAGGCCATTCACCCCTCCACTTT.

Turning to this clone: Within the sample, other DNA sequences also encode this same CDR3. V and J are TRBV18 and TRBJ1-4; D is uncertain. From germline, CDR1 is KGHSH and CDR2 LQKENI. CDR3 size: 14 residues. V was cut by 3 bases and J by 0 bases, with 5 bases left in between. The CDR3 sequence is CASSPGATNEKLFF. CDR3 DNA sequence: TGTGCCAGCTCACCGGGAGCAACTAATGAAAAACTGTTTTTT.

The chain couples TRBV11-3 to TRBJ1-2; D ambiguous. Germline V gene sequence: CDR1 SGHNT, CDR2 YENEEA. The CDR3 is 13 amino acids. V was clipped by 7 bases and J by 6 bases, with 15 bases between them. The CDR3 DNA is TGTGCCAGCAACCTGGGCACAAAGAATGGCTACACCTTC. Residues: CASNLGTKNGYTF.

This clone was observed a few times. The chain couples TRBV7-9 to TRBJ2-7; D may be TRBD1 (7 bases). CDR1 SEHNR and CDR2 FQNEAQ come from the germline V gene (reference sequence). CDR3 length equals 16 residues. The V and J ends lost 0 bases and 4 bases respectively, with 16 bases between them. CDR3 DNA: TGTGCCAGCAGCTTAGCGGAGGGGGCCTTAGAGTACGAGCAGTACTTC. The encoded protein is CASSLAEGALEYEQYF.

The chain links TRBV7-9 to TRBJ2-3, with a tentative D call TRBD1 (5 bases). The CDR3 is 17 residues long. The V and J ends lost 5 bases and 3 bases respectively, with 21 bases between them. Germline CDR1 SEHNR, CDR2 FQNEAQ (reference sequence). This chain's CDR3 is CASSPYLVVSGTDTQYF. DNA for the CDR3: TGTGCCAGCAGCCCTTATCTCGTGGTCTCAGGGACAGATACGCAGTATTTT.

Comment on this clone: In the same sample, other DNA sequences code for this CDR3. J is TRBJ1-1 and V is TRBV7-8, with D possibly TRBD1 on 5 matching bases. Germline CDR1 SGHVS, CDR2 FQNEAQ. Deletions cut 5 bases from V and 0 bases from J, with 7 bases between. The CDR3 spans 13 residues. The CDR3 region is CASSPRVNTEAFF. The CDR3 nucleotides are TGTGCCAGCAGCCCCAGGGTGAACACTGAAGCTTTCTTT.

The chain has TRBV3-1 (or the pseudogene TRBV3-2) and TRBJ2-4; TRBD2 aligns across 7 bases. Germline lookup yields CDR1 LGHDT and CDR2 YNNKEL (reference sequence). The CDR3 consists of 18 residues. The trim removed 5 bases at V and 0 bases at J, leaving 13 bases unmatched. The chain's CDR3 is CASSGASGRILAKNIQYF. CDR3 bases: TGTGCCAGCAGCGGGGCTAGCGGTCGAATTTTAGCCAAAAACATTCAGTACTTC.

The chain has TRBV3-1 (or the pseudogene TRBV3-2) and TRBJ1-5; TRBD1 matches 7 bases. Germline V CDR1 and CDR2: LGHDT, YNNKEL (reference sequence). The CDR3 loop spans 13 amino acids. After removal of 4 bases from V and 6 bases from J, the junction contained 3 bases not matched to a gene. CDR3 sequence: CASSPNRGQPQHF. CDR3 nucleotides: TGTGCCAGCAGCCCCAACAGGGGTCAGCCCCAGCATTTT.

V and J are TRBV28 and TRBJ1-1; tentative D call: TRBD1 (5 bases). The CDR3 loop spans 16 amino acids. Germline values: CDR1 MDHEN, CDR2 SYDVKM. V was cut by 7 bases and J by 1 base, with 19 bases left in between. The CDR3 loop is CASTVLGREENTEAFF. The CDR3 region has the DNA TGTGCCAGCACCGTTTTGGGGCGCGAAGAGAACACTGAAGCTTTCTTT.

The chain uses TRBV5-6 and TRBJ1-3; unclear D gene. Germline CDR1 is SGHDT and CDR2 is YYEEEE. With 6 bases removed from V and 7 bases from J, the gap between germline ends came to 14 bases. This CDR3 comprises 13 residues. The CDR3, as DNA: TGTGCCAGCACCTCCCTGGGCTGGAACACCATATATTTT. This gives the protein CASTSLGWNTIYF.

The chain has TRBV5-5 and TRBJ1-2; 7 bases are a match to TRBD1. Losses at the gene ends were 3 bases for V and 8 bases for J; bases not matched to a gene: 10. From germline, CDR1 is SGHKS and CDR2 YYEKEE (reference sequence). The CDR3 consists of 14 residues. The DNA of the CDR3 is TGTGCCAGCAGCTACGACAGGGAAGGGTACGGCTACACCTTC. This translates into CASSYDREGYGYTF.

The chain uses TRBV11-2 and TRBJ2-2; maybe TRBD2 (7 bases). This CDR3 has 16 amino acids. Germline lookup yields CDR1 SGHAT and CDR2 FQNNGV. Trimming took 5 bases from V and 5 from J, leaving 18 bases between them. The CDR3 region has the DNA TGTGCCAGCAGCCCCCTGGTGGGAGGGGGGACCGGGGAGCTGTTTTTT. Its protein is CASSPLVGGGTGELFF.

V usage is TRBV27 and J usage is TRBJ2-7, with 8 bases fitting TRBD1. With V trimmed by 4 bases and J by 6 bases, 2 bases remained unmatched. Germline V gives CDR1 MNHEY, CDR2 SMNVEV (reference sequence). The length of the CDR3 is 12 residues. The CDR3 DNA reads TGTGCCAGCAGTTCAGGGGGCCGCGAGCAGTACTTC. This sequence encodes CASSSGGREQYF.

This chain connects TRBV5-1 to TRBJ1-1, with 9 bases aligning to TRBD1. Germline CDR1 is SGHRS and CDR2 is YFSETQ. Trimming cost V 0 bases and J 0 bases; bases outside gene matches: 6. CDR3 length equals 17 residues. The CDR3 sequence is CASSLAGTGFMNTEAFF. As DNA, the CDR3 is TGCGCCAGCAGCTTGGCGGGGACAGGGTTCATGAACACTGAAGCTTTCTTT.